Shown below are 8 T cell receptor beta chains from a single sample sequenced in a study of T cell repertoires in cytomegalovirus infection. These TCRs are of unknown antigen specificity. TCRdb redid the calling of the reads with MiXCR, one entry per CDR3 protein. The table shows about 890,000 distinct CDR3 sequences, with around a third occurring only once. The sample was cultured CD8+ T cells from PBMCs, taken from culture after CMV antigen stimulation. The origin of the receptors is a human donor in good health (CMV status not recorded). Some clones in this sample may be carry-over from other donors' samples.

This clonotype was counted a few times. The chain is built from TRBV28 and TRBJ2-7, with a possible D match to TRBD1 (5 bases). The CDR3 extends over 14 amino acids. The V end lost 5 bases, the J end lost 0 bases, and 11 bases lay between the germline ends. The germline CDR1 and CDR2 sequences are MDHEN and SYDVKM. CDR3 bases: TGTGCCAGCAGTCTACAGGTCAGCTCCTACGAGCAGTACTTC. It specifies CASSLQVSSYEQYF.

This clonotype was observed many times. The rearrangement joins TRBV28 to TRBJ1-4; D may be TRBD1 (5 bases). Germline CDR1 MDHEN, CDR2 SYDVKM. The V end was cut by 2 bases, the J end by 4 bases, with 17 bases between. This CDR3 contains 17 residues. The CDR3 bases are TGTGCCAGCAGTTTACCACTGAGGATGGGGGTTAATGAAAAACTGTTTTTT. Protein sequence: CASSLPLRMGVNEKLFF. The full variable domain, rest sourced from reference TRBV28 and TRBJ1-4, is DVKVTQSSRYLVKRTGEKVFLECVQDMDHENMFWYRQDPGLGLRLIYFSYDVKMKEKGDIPEGYSVSREKKERFSLILESASTNQTSMYLCASSLPLRMGVNEKLFFGSGTQLSVL.

J is TRBJ2-2 and V is TRBV4-1, with D perhaps TRBD2 (6 bases). From germline, CDR1 is MGHRA and CDR2 YSYEKL. This CDR3 region has 14 residues. Between the trimmed V and J ends, which lost 4 bases and 6 bases, there was a span of 12 bases. The DNA for the CDR3 is TGCGCCAGCAGCCCAGGAGGGTACGCCGGGGAGCTGTTTTTT. Its translation: CASSPGGYAGELFF.

This clonotype showed up just a few times. The J gene is TRBJ1-1, the V gene TRBV6-2 or TRBV6-3; D is unclear. Trimming pared 6 bases from V and 2 bases from J, leaving 10 bases between. The CDR3 sequence is 13 residues long. The germline CDR1 and CDR2 sequences are MNHEY and SVGEGT. The CDR3 here is CASRAGFNTEAFF. The CDR3 nucleotides are TGTGCCAGCAGGGCAGGTTTTAACACTGAAGCTTTCTTT.

Notes on this clonotype: One end of the junction does not line up with germline, which may come from a read error. CDR3 coding DNA: TGTGCCAGCAGTGAAACCTTTGACTTGGGGCGAAATTCACCCCTCCACTTC. Amino acids: CASSETFDLGRNSPLHF. The gene calls are TRBV6-1 and TRBJ1-6; D is possibly TRBD1 (5 bases). This CDR3 region has 17 residues. CDR1 is MNHNS, CDR2 SASEGT, per germline.

The chain has TRBV7-9 and TRBJ2-2, with TRBD2 matching over 14 bases. The CDR3 length is 18 residues. The V gene's germline CDR1 is SEHNR and CDR2 FQNEAQ (reference sequence). V lost 4 bases and J lost 5; bases outside the gene matches: 9. The CDR3 protein is CASSWGLAGAQSTGELFF. DNA of the CDR3: TGTGCCAGCAGCTGGGGACTAGCGGGGGCGCAAAGTACCGGGGAGCTGTTTTTT. Full variable domain (missing parts from reference TRBV7-9 and TRBJ2-2): DTGVSQNPRHKITKRGQNVTFRCDPISEHNRLYWYRQTLGQGPEFLTYFQNEAQLEKSRLLSDRFSAERPKGSFSTLEIQRTEQGDSAMYLCASSWGLAGAQSTGELFFGEGSRLTVL.

This clonotype was counted a single time. The chain recombines TRBV10-3 with TRBJ1-2; the D is unclear. CDR1 ENHRY and CDR2 SYGVKD come from the germline V gene. This CDR3 contains 12 residues. V lost 7 bases, J lost 3 bases, and 9 bases lay in between. In DNA form, the CDR3 reads TGTGCCATCACCCAGTCGGACTATGGCTACACCTTC. Encoded protein: CAITQSDYGYTF.

In its sample, this clonotype was seen many times. The chain recombines TRBV7-2 with TRBJ2-1, with 8 bases aligning to TRBD2. Germline CDR1 reads SGHTA; CDR2 reads FQGNSA. The V gene end was trimmed by 4 bases and the J gene end by 3 bases; junction bases not matched to a gene: 5. The CDR3 is 15 amino acids. The CDR3 is CASSSQRGFYNEQFF. In nucleotides, the CDR3 is TGTGCCAGCAGCTCTCAGCGGGGGTTCTACAATGAGCAGTTCTTC.